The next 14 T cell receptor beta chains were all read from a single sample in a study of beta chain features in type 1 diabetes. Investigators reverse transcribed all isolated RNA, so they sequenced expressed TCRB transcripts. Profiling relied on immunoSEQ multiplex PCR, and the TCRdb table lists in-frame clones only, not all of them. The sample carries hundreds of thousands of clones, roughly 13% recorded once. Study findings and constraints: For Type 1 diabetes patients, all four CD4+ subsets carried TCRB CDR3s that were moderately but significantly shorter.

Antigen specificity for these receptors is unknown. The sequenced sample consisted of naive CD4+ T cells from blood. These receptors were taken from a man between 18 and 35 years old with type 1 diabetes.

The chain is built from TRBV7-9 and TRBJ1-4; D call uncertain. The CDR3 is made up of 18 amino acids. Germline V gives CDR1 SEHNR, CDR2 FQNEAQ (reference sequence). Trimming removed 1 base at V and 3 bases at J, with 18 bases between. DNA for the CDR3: TGTGCCAGCAGCTTAGGAGGGCGAGGTTCCAGATCTAATGAAAAACTGTTTTTT. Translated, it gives CASSLGGRGSRSNEKLFF.

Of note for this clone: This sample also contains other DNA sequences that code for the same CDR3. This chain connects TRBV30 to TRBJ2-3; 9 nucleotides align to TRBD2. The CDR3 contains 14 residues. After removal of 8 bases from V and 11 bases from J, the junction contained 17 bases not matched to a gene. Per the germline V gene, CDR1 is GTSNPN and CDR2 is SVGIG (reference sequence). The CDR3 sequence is CARMASGAREEQYF. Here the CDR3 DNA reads TGTGCCCGGATGGCTAGCGGGGCTCGGGAGGAGCAGTATTTT.

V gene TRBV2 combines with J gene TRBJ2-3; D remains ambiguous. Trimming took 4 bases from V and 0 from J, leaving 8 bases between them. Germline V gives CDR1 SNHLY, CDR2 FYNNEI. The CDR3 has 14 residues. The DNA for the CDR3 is TGTGCCAGCAGTGGGCAGCTAAGCACAGATACGCAGTATTTT. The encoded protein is CASSGQLSTDTQYF.

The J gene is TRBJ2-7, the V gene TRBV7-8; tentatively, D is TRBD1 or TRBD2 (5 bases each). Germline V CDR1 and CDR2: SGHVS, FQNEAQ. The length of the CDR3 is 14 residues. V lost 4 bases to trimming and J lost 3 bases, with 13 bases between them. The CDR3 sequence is CASSSGTDHYEQYF. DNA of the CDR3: TGTGCCAGCAGCTCAGGGACGGACCACTACGAGCAGTACTTC.

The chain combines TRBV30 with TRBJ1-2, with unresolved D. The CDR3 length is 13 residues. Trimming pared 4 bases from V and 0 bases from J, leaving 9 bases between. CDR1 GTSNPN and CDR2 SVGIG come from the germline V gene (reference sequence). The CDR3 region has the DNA TGTGCCTGGACGTGGGGAGCTAACTATGGCTACACCTTC. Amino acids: CAWTWGANYGYTF. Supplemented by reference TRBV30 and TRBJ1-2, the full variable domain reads SQTIHQWPATLVQPVGSPLSLECTVEGTSNPNLYWYRQAAGRGLQLLFYSVGIGQISSEVPQNLSASRPQDRQFILSSKKLLLSDSGFYLCAWTWGANYGYTFGSGTRLTVV.

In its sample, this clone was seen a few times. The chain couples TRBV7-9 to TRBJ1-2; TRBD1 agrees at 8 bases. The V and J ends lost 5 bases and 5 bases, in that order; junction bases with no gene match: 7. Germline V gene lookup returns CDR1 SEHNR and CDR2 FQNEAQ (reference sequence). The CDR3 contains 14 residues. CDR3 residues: CASSAKDRAYGYTF. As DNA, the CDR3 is TGTGCCAGCAGCGCCAAGGACAGGGCTTATGGCTACACCTTC.

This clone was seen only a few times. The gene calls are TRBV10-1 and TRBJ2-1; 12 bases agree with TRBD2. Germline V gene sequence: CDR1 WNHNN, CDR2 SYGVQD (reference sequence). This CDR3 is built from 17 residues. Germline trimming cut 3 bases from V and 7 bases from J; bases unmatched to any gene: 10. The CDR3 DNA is TGCGCCAGCAGTGAACGTCGGACTAGCGGGGCGAGAAATGAGCAGTTCTTC. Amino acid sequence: CASSERRTSGARNEQFF.

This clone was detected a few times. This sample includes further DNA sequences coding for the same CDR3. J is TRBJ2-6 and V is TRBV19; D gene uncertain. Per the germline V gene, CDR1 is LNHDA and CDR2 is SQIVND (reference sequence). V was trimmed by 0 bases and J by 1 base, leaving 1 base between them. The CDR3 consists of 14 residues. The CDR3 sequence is CASSIDSGANVLTF. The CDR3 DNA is TGTGCCAGTAGTATAGATTCTGGGGCCAACGTCCTGACTTTC.

CDR3 sequence reads: CASSGTGTSNSPLHF. The CDR3 DNA sequence: TGTGCCAGCAGCGGGACCGGGACATCGAATTCACCCCTCCACTTT. The J gene is TRBJ1-6, the V gene TRBV9; D might be TRBD1 (6 bases). The CDR3 extends over 15 amino acids. Trimming cost V 3 bases and J 7 bases, with 14 bases left between them. The germline gives CDR1 SGDLS, CDR2 YYNGEE.

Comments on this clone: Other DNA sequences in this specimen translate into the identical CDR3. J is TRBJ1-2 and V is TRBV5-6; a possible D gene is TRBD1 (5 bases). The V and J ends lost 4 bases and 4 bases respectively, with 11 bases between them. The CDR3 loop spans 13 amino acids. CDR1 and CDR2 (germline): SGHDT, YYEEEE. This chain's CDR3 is CASSPGQGYGYTF. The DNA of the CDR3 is TGTGCCAGCAGCCCAGGGCAGGGCTATGGCTACACCTTC.

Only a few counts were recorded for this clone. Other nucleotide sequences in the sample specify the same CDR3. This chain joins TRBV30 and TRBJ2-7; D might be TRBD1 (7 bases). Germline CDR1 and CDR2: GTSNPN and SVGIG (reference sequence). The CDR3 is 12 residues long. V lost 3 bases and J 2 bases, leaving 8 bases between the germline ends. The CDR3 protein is CAWSRGAYEQYF. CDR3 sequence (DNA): TGTGCCTGGAGCAGGGGGGCCTACGAGCAGTACTTC. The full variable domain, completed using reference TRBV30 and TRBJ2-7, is SQTIHQWPATLVQPVGSPLSLECTVEGTSNPNLYWYRQAAGRGLQLLFYSVGIGQISSEVPQNLSASRPQDRQFILSSKKLLLSDSGFYLCAWSRGAYEQYFGPGTRLTVT.

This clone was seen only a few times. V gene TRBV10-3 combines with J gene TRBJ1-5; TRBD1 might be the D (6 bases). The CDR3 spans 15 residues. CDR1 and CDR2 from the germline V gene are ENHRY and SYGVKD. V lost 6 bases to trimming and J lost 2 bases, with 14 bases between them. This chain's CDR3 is CAISSVGGGNQPQHF. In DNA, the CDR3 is TGTGCCATCAGCTCAGTAGGGGGGGGCAATCAGCCCCAGCATTTT.

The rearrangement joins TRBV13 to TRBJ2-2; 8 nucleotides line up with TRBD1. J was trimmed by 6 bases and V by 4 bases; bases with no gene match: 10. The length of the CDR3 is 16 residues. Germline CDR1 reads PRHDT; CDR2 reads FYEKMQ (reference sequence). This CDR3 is CASSSNIRGQPGELFF. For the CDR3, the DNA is TGTGCCAGCAGCTCTAACATCAGGGGGCAACCCGGGGAGCTGTTTTTT.

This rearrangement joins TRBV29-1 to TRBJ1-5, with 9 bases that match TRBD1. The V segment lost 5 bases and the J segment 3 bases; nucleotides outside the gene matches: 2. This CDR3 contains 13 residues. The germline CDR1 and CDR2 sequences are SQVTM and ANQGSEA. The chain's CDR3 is CSVRTGDNQPQHF. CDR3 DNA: TGCAGCGTTCGGACAGGGGACAATCAGCCCCAGCATTTT.